This is a list of T cell receptor beta chains from one sample in a study of shared clonotypes between healthy human individuals. Produced via immunoSEQ multiplex PCR; TCRdb's table is partial and in-frame only. The repertoire includes more than 2,000,000 clones, 93% of them detected once, and 0.35% to 0.5% sits in the top ten. Specimen: naive CD4+ T cells from PBMCs. These receptors all come from a man aged 18 to 30 in good health. Some clones in this sample may be carry-over from other donors' samples. The CDR3 runs from the conserved cysteine through the conserved F or W. The order of the fields is D gene, clone size, J gene, V gene, CDR3 DNA, CDR3 protein. A D gene is named only where the DNA matches it firmly. Not all rows give a size; the values are once, few, many and, for expanded clones, a class.

>NA|NA|TRBJ2-3|TRBV6-1
TGTGCCAGCAGTGACATTAGCGGAGATACGCAGTATTTT
CASSDISGDTQYF
>TRBD2|NA|TRBJ2-1|TRBV11-3
TGTGCCAGCAGCCGTCCCGGGACTAGAGACAATGAGCAGTTCTTC
CASSRPGTRDNEQFF
>TRBD1|NA|TRBJ2-1|TRBV18
TGTGCCAGCTCACCACAGGGGGCGAGCTCCTACAATGAGCAGTTCTTC
CASSPQGASSYNEQFF
>NA|NA|TRBJ2-6|TRBV6-1
TGTGCCAGCAGTTCTGGGGCCAACGTCCTGACTTTC
CASSSGANVLTF
>NA|NA|TRBJ2-3|TRBV2
TGTGCCAGCAGGAGGGACCCAAGGGCAGATACGCAGTATTTT
CASRRDPRADTQYF
>TRBD1|NA|TRBJ1-4|TRBV4-1
TGCGCCAGCAGCCAGGCGGACAGGGAAGAAAAACTGTTTTTT
CASSQADREEKLFF
>NA|NA|TRBJ2-1|TRBV28
TGTGCCAGCAGTTTGATCGGGAGTTACAATGAGCAGTTCTTC
CASSLIGSYNEQFF
>NA|NA|TRBJ1-1|TRBV28
TGTGCCAGCAAACAGGGTGGGGGTACGAACACTGAAGCTTTCTTT
CASKQGGGTNTEAFF
>TRBD2|NA|TRBJ2-1|TRBV5-4
TGTGCCAGCAGCTCAACTAGCGGGAGCTACAATGAGCAGTTCTTC
CASSSTSGSYNEQFF
>NA|NA|TRBJ1-4|TRBV6-4
TGTGCCAGCAGTGGCTGGCGAGCAACTAATGAAAAACTGTTTTTT
CASSGWRATNEKLFF
>NA|NA|TRBJ2-1|TRBV27
TGTGCCAGCAGTTCCCCACGGGACGCCCCCGCTAATGAGCAGTTCTTC
CASSSPRDAPANEQFF
>NA|NA|TRBJ2-5|TRBV7-9
TGTGCCAGCAGCTTCGACAACCAAGAGACCCAGTACTTC
CASSFDNQETQYF
>NA|NA|TRBJ2-1|TRBV11-2
TGTGCCACGGCGTTTAGCGGCCACAATGAGCAGTTCTTC
CATAFSGHNEQFF
>TRBD2|NA|TRBJ2-1|TRBV29-1
TGCAGCGTTGATACGCCGGGACTAGCGTCCTACAATGAGCAGTTCTTC
CSVDTPGLASYNEQFF
>NA|NA|TRBJ2-7|TRBV28
TGTGCCAGCAGTTTAAGGGCTCCCTACGAGCAGTACTTC
CASSLRAPYEQYF
>NA|NA|TRBJ1-1|TRBV6-1
TGTGCCAGCAGTGAAAGGGGGTTGACTGAAGCTTTCTTT
CASSERGLTEAFF
>NA|NA|TRBJ1-5|TRBV7-2
TGTGCCAGCAGCTTCCTGAATAGCAATCAGCCCCAGCATTTT
CASSFLNSNQPQHF
>NA|NA|TRBJ2-7|TRBV11-2
TGTGCCAGCACCCCTCAAGCAGTGCGAATCTACGAGCAGTACTTC
CASTPQAVRIYEQYF
>NA|NA|TRBJ2-2|TRBV7-6
TGTGCCAGCAGCCCAGGGTGGGGAAACCGTCCCGGGGAGCTGTTTTTT
CASSPGWGNRPGELFF
>TRBD1|once|TRBJ2-1|TRBV28
TGTGCCAGCAGAATGCCGACAGGGGCGTTCAATGAGCAGTTCTTC
CASRMPTGAFNEQFF
>NA|NA|TRBJ2-3|TRBV28
TGTGCCAGCAGTTTATTGGGGGGAACCGGCACAGATACGCAGTATTTT
CASSLLGGTGTDTQYF
>TRBD1|NA|TRBJ2-1|TRBV6-1
TGTGCCAGCAGTGCAAGGACAGGGGGTGCCTACAATGAGCAGTTCTTC
CASSARTGGAYNEQFF
>TRBD1|NA|TRBJ1-2|TRBV6-5
TGTGCCAGCAGTCATTTCCTCAGGGGGCGCTCTGGCTACACCTTC
CASSHFLRGRSGYTF
>NA|NA|TRBJ1-2|TRBV6-1
TGTGCCAGCAGTGATGCGCCCTTTGCTAACTATGGCTACACCTTC
CASSDAPFANYGYTF
>TRBD2|NA|TRBJ2-1|TRBV6-1
TGTGCCAGCAGTGAATTCGCTAGCGGGAACTACAATGAGCAGTTCTTC
CASSEFASGNYNEQFF
>TRBD1|NA|TRBJ2-7|TRBV4-1
TGCGCCAGCAGCCAAGTTCCCGGGACAGGGGGCTACGAGCAGTACTTC
CASSQVPGTGGYEQYF
>NA|NA|TRBJ2-5|TRBV11-1
TGTGCCAGCAGCTTAGCTCGGCCAGGAGGGAGCGCGACCCAGTACTTC
CASSLARPGGSATQYF
>TRBD1|NA|TRBJ1-5|TRBV25-1
TGTGCCAGCAGTGAATTTGTCGTGGGGACAGGGAGGGATCAGCCCCAGCATTTT
CASSEFVVGTGRDQPQHF
>NA|NA|TRBJ1-5|TRBV5-1
TGCGCCAGCAGCCCGGACGCGTGGGGGACAAATCAGCCCCAGCATTTT
CASSPDAWGTNQPQHF
>NA|NA|TRBJ2-3|TRBV19
TGTGCCAGTAGTATTGCGCTAGGGACAGATACGCAGTATTTT
CASSIALGTDTQYF
>NA|NA|TRBJ1-1|TRBV7-2
TGTGCCAGCAGCCCTATAAGGGGGTTAATCTCGAACACTGAAGCTTTCTTT
CASSPIRGLISNTEAFF
>NA|NA|TRBJ2-3|TRBV7-3
TGTGCCAGCAGCAACCTAGGGGCAGATACGCAGTATTTT
CASSNLGADTQYF
>NA|NA|TRBJ2-7|TRBV5-1
TGCGCCAGCAGCTTGTCCGGCGAGCAGTACTTC
CASSLSGEQYF
>TRBD2|NA|TRBJ2-2|TRBV5-1
TGCGCCAGCAGCTTGGGGCGGGAGGCCGGGGAGCTGTTTTTT
CASSLGREAGELFF
>NA|NA|TRBJ2-1|TRBV9
TGTGCCAGCAGCCCATCTCGAACGGGGAAGCAGTTCTTC
CASSPSRTGKQFF
>NA|NA|TRBJ2-7|TRBV18
TGTGCCAGCTCACCACCTTCGAAGAAGTACGAGCAGTACTTC
CASSPPSKKYEQYF
>NA|NA|TRBJ1-3|TRBV28
TGTGCCAGCAGTCGGCGAACAGGGAGCTCTGGAAACACCATATATTTT
CASSRRTGSSGNTIYF
>TRBD2|NA|TRBJ2-1|TRBV5-4
TGTGCCAGCAGCTTGCTCACTAGCGGGGATTACAATGAGCAGTTCTTC
CASSLLTSGDYNEQFF
>TRBD1|NA|TRBJ1-2|TRBV19
TGTGCCAGTAGCGAGACAGGGACTAACTATGGCTACACCTTC
CASSETGTNYGYTF
>TRBD1|NA|TRBJ1-4|TRBV30
TGTGCCTGGAGCCCCAAGGGGGCGCGCGAAAAACTGTTTTTT
CAWSPKGAREKLFF
>NA|few|TRBJ1-2|TRBV4-2
TGTGCCAGCAGCCGAGAGGGGTGGGACGGATCGTATGGCTACACCTTC
CASSREGWDGSYGYTF
>NA|NA|TRBJ1-5|TRBV21-1
TGTGCCAGCAGCAAAAGGGGGACAGGTGGTACGGACAATCAGCCCCAGCATTTT
CASSKRGTGGTDNQPQHF
>NA|NA|TRBJ1-3|TRBV7-3
TGTGCCAGCAGCGCAGCCCGCGGAAACACCATATATTTT
CASSAARGNTIYF
>NA|NA|TRBJ1-1|TRBV7-2
TGTGCCAGCAGCTCCCCTCGGTCGGGGGACACTGAAGCTTTCTTT
CASSSPRSGDTEAFF
>NA|once|TRBJ2-7|TRBV7-9
TGTGCCAGCAGCTCTTCCTTTTACGAGCAGTACTTC
CASSSSFYEQYF